These 30 T cell receptor beta chains were sequenced from one sample in a study of control samples from healthy donors and cancer patients. The protocol was immunoSEQ multiplex PCR, while the TCRdb copy is restricted to in-frame clones and leaves out a portion. The sample yields 70,000 or so clones, approximately 88% seen once. The sequenced sample consisted of PBMCs. The receptors originated from a woman aged 50 to 60 with lung cancer.

The chain couples TRBV7-3 to TRBJ2-7; TRBD1 matches at 10 bases. Germline-derived CDR1 and CDR2 are SGHTA and FQGTGA. The CDR3 spans 14 residues. Trimming took 2 bases from V and 6 from J; bases not matched to a gene: 4. The CDR3 region has the DNA TGTGCCAGCAGCTTAGGGGACAGGGGCTCCGAGCAGTACTTC. It specifies CASSLGDRGSEQYF.

Written as DNA, the CDR3 is TGTGCCAGCAGCATGGACCCCCGACACCTTGGGCAGTACTTC. This sequence encodes CASSMDPRHLGQYF. The chain joins TRBV21-1 to TRBJ2-7. TRBV21-1 has pseudogene status. This CDR3 contains 14 residues.

This sequence joins TRBV27 and TRBJ2-2; tentative D call: TRBD1 (6 bases). In germline, CDR1 is MNHEY, CDR2 SMNVEV (reference sequence). V was cut by 6 bases and J by 1 base, with 12 bases left in between. There are 15 residues in the CDR3. CDR3 nucleotides: TGTGCCAGCAGCTCTAGACAGGAGAACACCGGGGAGCTGTTTTTT. As protein: CASSSRQENTGELFF.

J is TRBJ1-1 and V is TRBV19; D gene uncertain. The germline CDR1 and CDR2 sequences are LNHDA and SQIVND (reference sequence). This CDR3 spans 10 amino acids. The V and J ends lost 6 bases and 1 base respectively, with 0 bases between them. CDR3 protein: CASRNTEAFF. The CDR3 DNA follows: TGTGCCAGTAGGAACACTGAAGCTTTCTTT.

This sequence joins TRBV6-2 or TRBV6-3 and TRBJ2-1, with TRBD2 matching 8 bases. J lost 5 bases, V lost 5 bases, and 8 bases had no gene match. Germline CDR1 and CDR2: MNHEY and SVGEGT. The CDR3 totals 15 residues. This chain's CDR3 is CASSLPRGGNNEQFF. The DNA for the CDR3 is TGTGCCAGCAGTCTCCCCCGGGGGGGAAACAATGAGCAGTTCTTC.

This chain connects TRBV6-6 to TRBJ2-2; TRBD1 matches 9 bases. The germline CDR1 and CDR2 sequences are MNHNY and SVGAGI (reference sequence). This CDR3 comprises 14 residues. J lost 3 bases, V lost 5 bases, and 1 base had no gene match. CDR3 nucleotide sequence: TGTGCCAGCAGTCGGACAGGGGACACCGGGGAGCTGTTTTTT. It specifies CASSRTGDTGELFF.

The chain carries TRBV19 and TRBJ1-1; D not certain. Germline-derived CDR1 and CDR2 are LNHDA and SQIVND (reference sequence). The CDR3 consists of 11 residues. Trimming took 6 bases from V and 6 from J, leaving 8 bases between them. For the CDR3, the DNA is TGTGCCAGTAGATTGGCGTCTGAAGCTTTCTTT. This sequence encodes CASRLASEAFF.

The chain combines TRBV5-6 with TRBJ2-1; TRBD1 or TRBD2 may be the D gene (6 bases each). This CDR3 spans 16 amino acids. From germline, CDR1 is SGHDT and CDR2 YYEEEE. The V and J ends lost 5 bases and 0 bases respectively, with 15 bases between them. The chain's CDR3 is CASSLGGRSSYNEQFF. The CDR3, as DNA: TGTGCCAGCAGTCTGGGGGGCAGGAGCTCCTACAATGAGCAGTTCTTC.

The gene calls are TRBV6-6 and TRBJ2-5, with a tentative D call TRBD2 (6 bases). With 6 bases removed from V and 5 bases from J, the gap between germline ends came to 7 bases. This CDR3 comprises 11 residues. Per germline, CDR1 MNHNY and CDR2 SVGAGI (reference sequence). This chain's CDR3 is CASRRGETQYF. CDR3 in DNA: TGTGCCAGCAGACGGGGGGAGACCCAGTACTTC.

V gene TRBV21-1 combines with J gene TRBJ1-2; the DNA was not compared with TRBD1, the D call given in the table. TRBV21-1 is marked as a pseudogene. The CDR3 extends over 15 amino acids. CDR3 sequence (DNA): TGTGCCAGCAGCAAAGTATCGGGACAGCCCTATGGCTACACCTTC. Encoded protein: CASSKVSGQPYGYTF.

This clone was observed once. DNA of the CDR3: TGTGCCAGCAGTTTCTTCGGGACAGTAAGTTCACCCCTCCACTTT. It codes for CASSFFGTVSSPLHF. The rearrangement links TRBV28 to TRBJ1-6; 7 bases align to TRBD1. This CDR3 comprises 15 residues. V lost 3 bases to trimming and J lost 9 bases; unmatched junction nucleotides: 8. Germline V gene data show CDR1 as MDHEN and CDR2 as SYDVKM.

The chain recombines TRBV7-2 with TRBJ2-3; tentatively, D is TRBD1 (5 bases). The length of the CDR3 is 13 residues. V was clipped by 3 bases and J by 6 bases, with 10 bases between them. Germline CDR1 and CDR2: SGHTA and FQGNSA. This chain's CDR3 is CASSFPQADTQYF. The CDR3 DNA is TGTGCCAGCAGCTTCCCACAGGCGGATACGCAGTATTTT.

The V call is TRBV2, the J call TRBJ1-5, with D possibly matching TRBD1 (6 bases). V lost 1 base and J lost 3, with 13 bases in between. Germline CDR1 and CDR2: SNHLY and FYNNEI. CDR3 size: 16 residues. CDR3 nucleotide sequence: TGTGCCAGCAGTGAAGGCTCAGGGGTGAACAATCAGCCCCAGCATTTT. Its translation is CASSEGSGVNNQPQHF.

This clone was seen once. This rearrangement joins TRBV5-8 to TRBJ1-2; D not resolved. CDR1 and CDR2 (germline): SGHTS, YDEGEE. Trimming removed 4 bases at V and 4 bases at J, with 11 bases between. The CDR3 covers 13 residues. CDR3 sequence: CASSRKTVYGYTF. In DNA, the CDR3 is TGTGCCAGCAGCCGCAAGACGGTCTATGGCTACACCTTC.

The rearrangement joins TRBV5-6 to TRBJ1-1, with unresolved D. The CDR3 is made up of 12 amino acids. CDR1 and CDR2 (germline): SGHDT, YYEEEE. V was trimmed by 5 bases and J by 0 bases, leaving 5 bases between them. The CDR3 sequence is CASSTLNTEAFF. DNA of the CDR3: TGTGCCAGCAGTACACTGAACACTGAAGCTTTCTTT.

The chain combines TRBV3-1 (or the pseudogene TRBV3-2) with TRBJ2-5; TRBD2 agrees at 11 bases. The length of the CDR3 is 17 residues. Germline V gene data show CDR1 as LGHDT and CDR2 as YNNKEL (reference sequence). V lost 1 base to trimming and J lost 5 bases; unmatched junction nucleotides: 9. The CDR3 DNA reads TGTGCCAGCAGCCAAGGAAGTAGCGGGGGGGCCCGGGAGACCCAGTACTTC. Amino acid sequence: CASSQGSSGGARETQYF.

The rearrangement links TRBV9 to TRBJ2-7; TRBD2 is a possible D gene (6 bases). The germline gives CDR1 SGDLS, CDR2 YYNGEE. The CDR3 loop spans 14 amino acids. The ends were cut back, 8 bases at V and 2 bases at J, with 17 bases in the middle. CDR3 sequence (DNA): TGTGCCAGTCAGGAGGGGCATTACCCCTACGAGCAGTACTTC. Encoded protein: CASQEGHYPYEQYF.

This chain links TRBV11-1 with TRBJ1-1, with a weak D call TRBD1 (5 bases). V lost 6 bases and J lost 0, with 17 bases in between. Germline V lookup: CDR1 SGHAT, CDR2 FQDESV (reference sequence). The CDR3 spans 16 residues. The CDR3 nucleotides are TGTGCCAGCAGTCTTAGCTGGGGGTATATGAACACTGAAGCTTTCTTT. It yields the protein CASSLSWGYMNTEAFF.

The chain carries TRBV24-1 and TRBJ2-5; D call uncertain. The CDR3 sequence is 13 residues long. CDR1 and CDR2 from the germline V gene are KGHDR and SFDVKD. Trimming took 6 bases from V and 4 from J, leaving 11 bases between them. The CDR3 protein is CATSPHSSETQYF. DNA for the CDR3: TGTGCCACCAGTCCACACTCATCAGAGACCCAGTACTTC.

The table lists this clone with a count of one. The rearrangement joins TRBV4-3 to TRBJ2-1; TRBD2 matches at 8 bases. The CDR3 spans 17 residues. Germline values: CDR1 LGHNA, CDR2 YSLEER. Unmatched junction bases numbered 6, after V lost 0 bases and J lost 2 bases. Here the CDR3 DNA reads TGCGCCAGCAGCCAAGAATCGGGGGGGGGCCCCTACAATGAGCAGTTCTTC. It codes for CASSQESGGGPYNEQFF.

This chain joins TRBV27 and TRBJ1-5; TRBD1 aligns across 8 bases. CDR3 length: 16 residues. V was clipped by 4 bases and J by 9 bases; unmatched bases: 14. Germline CDR1 MNHEY, CDR2 SMNVEV (reference sequence). The CDR3 protein is CASSSFLGQGRGPQHF. The CDR3 DNA is TGTGCCAGCAGTTCTTTTCTTGGACAGGGCCGGGGGCCCCAGCATTTT.

V is TRBV5-1 and J is TRBJ1-2; weak D call: TRBD1 (5 bases). The CDR3 is made up of 13 amino acids. Looked up from germline, CDR1 is SGHRS and CDR2 is YFSETQ. V lost 1 base, J lost 6 bases, and 10 bases lay in between. CDR3 coding DNA: TGCGCCAGCAGCTTGCAAGGGGTGGATGGCTACACCTTC. This encodes CASSLQGVDGYTF.

The chain combines TRBV12-3 or TRBV12-4 with TRBJ2-5; 7 nucleotides match TRBD2. There are 13 residues in the CDR3. The V gene end was trimmed by 6 bases and the J gene end by 5 bases; junction bases not matched to a gene: 6. CDR3 region: CASSLGLGETQYF. The CDR3 DNA reads TGTGCCAGCAGCCTTGGACTAGGGGAGACCCAGTACTTC.

This clone was counted between two and nine times. CDR3 region: CASSSTGGPLYEQYF. The CDR3 DNA sequence: TGTGCCAGCAGCTCGACAGGGGGCCCACTCTACGAGCAGTACTTC. This chain joins TRBV7-8 and TRBJ2-7; TRBD1 matches at 10 bases. The CDR3 extends over 15 amino acids. The V and J ends lost 4 bases and 3 bases, in that order; junction bases with no gene match: 6. Germline values: CDR1 SGHVS, CDR2 FQNEAQ.

The rearrangement joins TRBV7-2 to TRBJ1-4; TRBD1 might be the D (5 bases). This CDR3 region has 16 residues. The germline gives CDR1 SGHTA, CDR2 FQGNSA. The ends were cut back, 6 bases at V and 8 bases at J, with 22 bases in the middle. The CDR3 DNA reads TGTGCCAGCAGTCGCACCGCAGAAGGGGCTCGGGAAAAACTGTTTTTT. Residues: CASSRTAEGAREKLFF.

This CDR3 is CASSLGQQSGNTIYF. CDR3 nucleotides: TGTGCCAGCAGCTTGGGCCAGCAGTCTGGAAACACCATATATTTT. The V gene is TRBV5-4, the J gene TRBJ1-3; no clear D gene. The V and J ends lost 0 bases and 1 base respectively, with 8 bases between them. The CDR3 consists of 15 residues. Per germline, CDR1 SGHNT and CDR2 YYREEE (reference sequence).

By share, this clone counts as medium-sized (0.01 to 0.1%). The chain links TRBV29-1 to TRBJ2-2; possible D gene TRBD1, 6 bases. The CDR3 spans 13 residues. Trimming took off 2 bases at V and 7 bases at J, with 11 bases between the two ends. Germline CDR1 is SQVTM and CDR2 is ANQGSEA. CDR3 coding DNA: TGCAGCGTTGAAAAGGGGACACTCGGGGAGCTGTTTTTT. Its translation is CSVEKGTLGELFF.

CDR3: CASSLSTSGTPTYEQYF. CDR3 nucleotide sequence: TGTGCCAGCAGCTTATCCACCTCCGGGACACCGACCTACGAGCAGTACTTC. The genes are TRBV7-2 and TRBJ2-7, with D tentatively TRBD1 (6 bases). The CDR3 totals 17 residues. The germline V gene has CDR1 SGHTA and CDR2 FQGNSA. V lost 2 bases, J lost 2 bases, and 19 bases lay in between.

V gene TRBV2 combines with J gene TRBJ1-1, with TRBD1 as a possible D gene (5 bases). The CDR3 length is 13 residues. Germline CDR1 and CDR2: SNHLY and FYNNEI. Trimming pared 5 bases from V and 5 bases from J, leaving 12 bases between. CDR3 residues: CASSTREGTEAFF. CDR3 sequence (DNA): TGTGCCAGCAGTACCAGGGAAGGAACTGAAGCTTTCTTT.

This clone appeared a few times. This chain uses TRBV5-5 with TRBJ1-1; a possible D gene is TRBD1 (5 bases). The CDR3 has 15 amino acids. V was cut by 4 bases and J by 4 bases, with 17 bases left in between. Germline CDR1 reads SGHKS; CDR2 reads YYEKEE (reference sequence). The CDR3 is CASSLSQAWGTEAFF. The CDR3, as DNA: TGTGCCAGCAGCCTCTCACAGGCCTGGGGCACTGAAGCTTTCTTT. Drawing the rest from reference TRBV5-5 and TRBJ1-1, the complete variable domain is DAGVTQSPTHLIKTRGQQVTLRCSPISGHKSVSWYQQVLGQGPQFIFQYYEKEERGRGNFPDRFSARQFPNYSSELNVNALLLGDSALYLCASSLSQAWGTEAFFGQGTRLTVV.